This T cell receptor (beta chain) was identified in a study of blood T cell repertoires in COVID-19. For the study at large: Sites across the United States, Italy and Spain contributed samples from acute and convalescent COVID-19. PBMCs, B-cell-depleted T cells, or T cells were the source of the cDNA or gDNA that made up the material.

The CDR3 runs 15 residues. V lost 1 base and J lost 9; bases outside the gene matches: 7. Germline values: CDR1 SGHRS, CDR2 YFSETQ. In the authors' workflow: Reference gene primer amplification gave nucleated cell count estimates. The repertoire was sequenced with immunoSEQ multiplex PCR; TCRdb's copy has only in-frame clones and lacks some. The V and J calls and clone size come from that table; D and trimming were worked out from the DNA. The data contain 150,000 to 200,000 clones, 80% to 90% of them singletons. This TCR came from a man in his forties or fifties with active or convalescent COVID-19. Sequencing was performed on peripheral blood. This chain links TRBV5-1 with TRBJ1-6; the match to TRBD1 covers 7 bases. CDR3 sequence reads: CASSLMGDRSSPLHF. CDR3 nucleotides: TGCGCCAGCAGCTTGATGGGGGACAGAAGTTCACCCCTCCACTTT. Full variable domain (rest looked up from reference TRBV5-1 and TRBJ1-6): KAGVTQTPRYLIKTRGQQVTLSCSPISGHRSVSWYQQTPGQGLQFLFEYFSETQRNKGNFPGRFSGRQFSNSRSEMNVSTLELGDSALYLCASSLMGDRSSPLHFGNGTRLTVT.